A single sample is the source of the 3 T cell receptor beta chains below, sequenced in a study of cytomegalovirus exposure and HLA in healthy donors. 13 Jbeta primers and 60 Vbeta primers were used for the PCR. The repertoire was sequenced with immunoSEQ multiplex PCR; TCRdb's copy has only in-frame clones and lacks some. The table lists around 57,000 clones, about 89% of them singletons, with roughly 1.6% in the top ten. The sample was PBMCs. The receptors were gathered from a man aged 30-40 years in good health and CMV-seropositive.

The chain couples TRBV7-2 to TRBJ1-5; the D gene is possibly TRBD1 (5 bases). The germline CDR1 and CDR2 sequences are SGHTA and FQGNSA. The germline V and J ends were trimmed by 1 base and 3 bases, with 19 bases remaining between them. This CDR3 comprises 18 residues. DNA of the CDR3: TGTGCCAGCAGCTTAGGGGGCAGGTCCTCCCCATTCAATCAGCCCCAGCATTTT. This translates into CASSLGGRSSPFNQPQHF.

In its sample, this clone was seen a few times. CDR3 coding DNA: TGTGCCAGCTCAATGGGACAGGGGGTGAACACTGAAGCTTTCTTT. Its translation is CASSMGQGVNTEAFF. This chain joins TRBV18 and TRBJ1-1; TRBD1 matches 11 bases. The CDR3 has 15 residues. Germline values: CDR1 KGHSH, CDR2 LQKENI. The junction had 2 bases not matched to a gene; V was cut back by 5 bases and J by 0 bases.

The V and J genes are TRBV28 and TRBJ1-1, with D maybe TRBD1 (5 bases). V lost 5 bases and J lost 10, with 14 bases in between. This CDR3 has 12 residues. The V gene's germline CDR1 is MDHEN and CDR2 SYDVKM. Here the CDR3 DNA reads TGTGCCAGCAGTGTCGGGGGTTACGGAGCTTTCTTT. It encodes CASSVGGYGAFF. Supplemented by reference TRBV28 and TRBJ1-1, the full variable domain reads DVKVTQSSRYLVKRTGEKVFLECVQDMDHENMFWYRQDPGLGLRLIYFSYDVKMKEKGDIPEGYSVSREKKERFSLILESASTNQTSMYLCASSVGGYGAFFGQGTRLTVV.